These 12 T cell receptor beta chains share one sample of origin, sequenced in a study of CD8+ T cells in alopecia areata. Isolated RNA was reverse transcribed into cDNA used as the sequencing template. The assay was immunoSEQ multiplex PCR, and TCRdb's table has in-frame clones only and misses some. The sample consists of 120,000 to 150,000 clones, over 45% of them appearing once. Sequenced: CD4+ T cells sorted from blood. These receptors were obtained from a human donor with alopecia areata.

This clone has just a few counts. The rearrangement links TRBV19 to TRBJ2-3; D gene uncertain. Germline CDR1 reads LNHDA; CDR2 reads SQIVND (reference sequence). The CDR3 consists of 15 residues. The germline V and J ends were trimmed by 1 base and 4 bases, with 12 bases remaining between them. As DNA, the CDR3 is TGTGCCAGTAGTATAGGGAAAGGTCCCCCAGATACGCAGTATTTT. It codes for CASSIGKGPPDTQYF.

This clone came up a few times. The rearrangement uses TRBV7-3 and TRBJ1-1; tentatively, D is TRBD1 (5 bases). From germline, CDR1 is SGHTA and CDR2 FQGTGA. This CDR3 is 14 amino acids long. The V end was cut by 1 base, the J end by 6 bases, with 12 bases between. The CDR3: CASSLSRDRSEAFF. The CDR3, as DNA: TGTGCCAGCAGCTTAAGCAGGGATCGCTCTGAAGCTTTCTTT.

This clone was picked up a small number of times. In nucleotides, the CDR3 is TGTGCCAGCACTACCTTAGCAGTGGAAACAAGCTCTGGGGCCAACGTCCTGACTTTC. It yields the protein CASTTLAVETSSGANVLTF. The chain employs TRBV28 and TRBJ2-6; no firm D call. V lost 7 bases, J lost 0 bases, and 22 bases lay in between. This CDR3 is built from 19 residues. The germline V gene has CDR1 MDHEN and CDR2 SYDVKM.

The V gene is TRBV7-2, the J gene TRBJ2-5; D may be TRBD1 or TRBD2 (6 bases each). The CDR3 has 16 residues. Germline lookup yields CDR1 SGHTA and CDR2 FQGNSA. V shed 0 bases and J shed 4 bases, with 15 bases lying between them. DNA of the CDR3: TGTGCCAGCAGCTTAGCGGGTGGGGGGCACGGAGAGACCCAGTACTTC. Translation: CASSLAGGGHGETQYF.

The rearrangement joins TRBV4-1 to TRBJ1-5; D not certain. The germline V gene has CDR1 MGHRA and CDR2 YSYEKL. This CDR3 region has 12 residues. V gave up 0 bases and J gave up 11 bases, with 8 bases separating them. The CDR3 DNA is TGCGCCAGCAGCCAAGATGGCTGGGCCCAGCATTTT. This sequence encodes CASSQDGWAQHF.

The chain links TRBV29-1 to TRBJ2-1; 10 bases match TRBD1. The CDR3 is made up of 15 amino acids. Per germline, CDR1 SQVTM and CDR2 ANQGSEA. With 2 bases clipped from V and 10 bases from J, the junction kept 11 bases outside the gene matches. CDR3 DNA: TGCAGCGTTGAAACGGACAGGGGGATCCCTGGGGAGCAGTTCTTC. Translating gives CSVETDRGIPGEQFF.

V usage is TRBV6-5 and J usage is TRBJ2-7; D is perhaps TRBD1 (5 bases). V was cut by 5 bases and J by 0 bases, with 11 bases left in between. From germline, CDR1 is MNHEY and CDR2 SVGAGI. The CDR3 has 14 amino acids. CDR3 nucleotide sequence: TGTGCCAGCAGTCGACACAGGTCCTCCTACGAGCAGTACTTC. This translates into CASSRHRSSYEQYF.

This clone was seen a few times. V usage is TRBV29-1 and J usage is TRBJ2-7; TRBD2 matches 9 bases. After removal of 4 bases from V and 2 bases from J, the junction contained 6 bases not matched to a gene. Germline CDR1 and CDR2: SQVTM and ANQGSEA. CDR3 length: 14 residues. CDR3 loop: CSVGLLAGPYEQYF. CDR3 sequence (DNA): TGCAGCGTTGGACTCCTAGCGGGACCCTACGAGCAGTACTTC.

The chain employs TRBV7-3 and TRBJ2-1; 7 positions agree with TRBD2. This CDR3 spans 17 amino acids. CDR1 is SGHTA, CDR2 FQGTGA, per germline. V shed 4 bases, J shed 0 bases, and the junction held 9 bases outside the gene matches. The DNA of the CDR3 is TGTGCCAGCAGCTACGCCCCCCTAGCGGACTCCTACAATGAGCAGTTCTTC. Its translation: CASSYAPLADSYNEQFF.

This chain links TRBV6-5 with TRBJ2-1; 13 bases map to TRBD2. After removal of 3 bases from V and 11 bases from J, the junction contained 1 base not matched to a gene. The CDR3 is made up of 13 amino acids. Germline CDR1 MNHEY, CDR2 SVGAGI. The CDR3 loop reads CASSYGTSGKQFF. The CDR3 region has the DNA TGTGCCAGCAGTTATGGGACTAGCGGGAAGCAGTTCTTC.

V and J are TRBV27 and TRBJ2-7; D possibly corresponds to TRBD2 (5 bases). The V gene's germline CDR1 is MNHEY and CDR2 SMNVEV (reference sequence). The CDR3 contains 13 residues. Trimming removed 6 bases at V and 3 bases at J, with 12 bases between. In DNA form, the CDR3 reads TGTGCCAGCAGCTTAGCCGAGGGCTACGAGCAGTACTTC. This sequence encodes CASSLAEGYEQYF.

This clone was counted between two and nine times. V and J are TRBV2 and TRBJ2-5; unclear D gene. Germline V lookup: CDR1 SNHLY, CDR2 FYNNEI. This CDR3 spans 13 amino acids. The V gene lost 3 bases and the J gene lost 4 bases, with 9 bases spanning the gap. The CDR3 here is CASSESGGETQYF. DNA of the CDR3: TGTGCCAGCAGTGAGTCAGGTGGAGAGACCCAGTACTTC.